This T cell receptor (beta chain) comes out of a study of blood T cell repertoires in COVID-19. Germline CDR1 is LGHDT and CDR2 is YNNKEL (reference sequence). With 4 bases removed from V and 5 bases from J, the gap between germline ends came to 14 bases. CDR3 length: 14 residues. In the source study's methods: The authors estimated nucleated cell counts from reference gene primer amplification. This table comes from immunoSEQ multiplex PCR, and its TCRdb copy is limited to in-frame clones, with some not included. V and J calls plus clone size are reproduced from that table; the DNA served to infer D and trimming. The sample gives about 400,000 clones, roughly nine tenths of which show up once; roughly 1.2% is in the top ten.

The genes are TRBV3-1 (or the pseudogene TRBV3-2) and TRBJ1-2, with D possibly matching TRBD1 (6 bases). The sequence was obtained from a middle-aged man with acute or convalescent COVID-19. The material sequenced was peripheral blood. The DNA for the CDR3 is TGTGCCAGCAGCCCAGGGGCCCTTAAGTATGGCTACACCTTC. Protein: CASSPGALKYGYTF.